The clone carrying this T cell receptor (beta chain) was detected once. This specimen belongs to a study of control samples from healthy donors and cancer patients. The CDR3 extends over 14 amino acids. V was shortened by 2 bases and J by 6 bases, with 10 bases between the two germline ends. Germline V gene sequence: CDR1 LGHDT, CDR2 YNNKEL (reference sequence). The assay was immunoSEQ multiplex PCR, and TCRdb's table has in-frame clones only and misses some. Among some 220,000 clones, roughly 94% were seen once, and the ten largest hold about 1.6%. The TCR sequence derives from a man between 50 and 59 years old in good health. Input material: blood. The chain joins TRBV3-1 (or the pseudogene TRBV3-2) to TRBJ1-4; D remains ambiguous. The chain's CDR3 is CASSQLGRYEKLFF. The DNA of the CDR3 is TGTGCCAGCAGCCAACTGGGCCGCTATGAAAAACTGTTTTTT.